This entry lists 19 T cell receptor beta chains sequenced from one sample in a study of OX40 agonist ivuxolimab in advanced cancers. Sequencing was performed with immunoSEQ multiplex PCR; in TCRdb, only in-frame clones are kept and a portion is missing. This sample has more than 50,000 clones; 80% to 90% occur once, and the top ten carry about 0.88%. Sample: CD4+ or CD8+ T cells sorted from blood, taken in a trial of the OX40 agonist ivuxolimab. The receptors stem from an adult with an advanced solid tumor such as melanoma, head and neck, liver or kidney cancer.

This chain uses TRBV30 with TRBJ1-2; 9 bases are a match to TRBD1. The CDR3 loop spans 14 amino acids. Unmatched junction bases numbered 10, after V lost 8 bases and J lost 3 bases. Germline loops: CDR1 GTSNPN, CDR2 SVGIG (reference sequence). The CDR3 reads CAQLDRGVDYGYTF. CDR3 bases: TGTGCCCAATTAGACAGGGGGGTGGACTATGGCTACACCTTC.

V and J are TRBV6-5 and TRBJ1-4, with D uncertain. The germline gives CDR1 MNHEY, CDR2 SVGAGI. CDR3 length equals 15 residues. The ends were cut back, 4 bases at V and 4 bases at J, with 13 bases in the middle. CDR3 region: CASSSELGINEKLFF. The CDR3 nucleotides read TGTGCCAGCAGTTCAGAGTTGGGGATTAATGAAAAACTGTTTTTT.

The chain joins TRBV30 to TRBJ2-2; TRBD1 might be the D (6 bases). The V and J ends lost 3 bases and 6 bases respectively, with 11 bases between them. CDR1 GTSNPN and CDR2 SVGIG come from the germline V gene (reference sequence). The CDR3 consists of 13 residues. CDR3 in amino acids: CAWRTRGPGELFF. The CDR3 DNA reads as TGTGCCTGGAGGACCAGGGGTCCCGGGGAGCTGTTTTTT. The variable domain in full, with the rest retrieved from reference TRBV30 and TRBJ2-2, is SQTIHQWPATLVQPVGSPLSLECTVEGTSNPNLYWYRQAAGRGLQLLFYSVGIGQISSEVPQNLSASRPQDRQFILSSKKLLLSDSGFYLCAWRTRGPGELFFGEGSRLTVL.

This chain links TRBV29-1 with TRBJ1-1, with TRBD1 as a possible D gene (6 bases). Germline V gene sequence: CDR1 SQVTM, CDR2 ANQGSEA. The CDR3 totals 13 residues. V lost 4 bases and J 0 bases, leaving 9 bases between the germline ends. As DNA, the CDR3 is TGCAGCGTTGGTGGGACAATGAACACTGAAGCTTTCTTT. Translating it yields CSVGGTMNTEAFF. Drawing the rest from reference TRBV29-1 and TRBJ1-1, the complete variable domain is SAVISQKPSRDICQRGTSLTIQCQVDSQVTMMFWYRQQPGQSLTLIATANQGSEATYESGFVIDKFPISRPNLTFSTLTVSNMSPEDSSIYLCSVGGTMNTEAFFGQGTRLTVV.

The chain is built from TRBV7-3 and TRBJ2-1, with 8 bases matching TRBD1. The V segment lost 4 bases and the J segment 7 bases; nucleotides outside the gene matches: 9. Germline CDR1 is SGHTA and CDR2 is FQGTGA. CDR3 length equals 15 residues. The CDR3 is CASSSQGRGRNEQFF. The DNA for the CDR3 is TGTGCCAGCAGCTCTCAGGGCAGGGGGCGGAATGAGCAGTTCTTC.

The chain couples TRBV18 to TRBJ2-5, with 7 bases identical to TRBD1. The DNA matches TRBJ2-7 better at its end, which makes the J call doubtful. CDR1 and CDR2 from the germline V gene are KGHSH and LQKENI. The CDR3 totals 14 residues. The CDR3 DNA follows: TGTGCCAGCTCACCACCGAACAGGGGCTACGAGCAGTACTTC. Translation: CASSPPNRGYEQYF.

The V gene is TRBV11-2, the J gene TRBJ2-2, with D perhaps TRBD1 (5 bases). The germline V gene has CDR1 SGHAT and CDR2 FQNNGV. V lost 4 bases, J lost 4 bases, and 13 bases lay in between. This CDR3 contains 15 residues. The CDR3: CASSYQGHITGELFF. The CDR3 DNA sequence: TGTGCCAGCAGCTACCAAGGACATATCACCGGGGAGCTGTTTTTT.

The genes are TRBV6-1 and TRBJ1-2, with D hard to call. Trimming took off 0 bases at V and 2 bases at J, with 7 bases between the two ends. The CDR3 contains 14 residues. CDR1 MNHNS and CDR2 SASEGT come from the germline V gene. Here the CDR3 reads CASSEAGGNYGYTF. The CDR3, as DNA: TGTGCCAGCAGTGAAGCGGGAGGCAACTATGGCTACACCTTC.

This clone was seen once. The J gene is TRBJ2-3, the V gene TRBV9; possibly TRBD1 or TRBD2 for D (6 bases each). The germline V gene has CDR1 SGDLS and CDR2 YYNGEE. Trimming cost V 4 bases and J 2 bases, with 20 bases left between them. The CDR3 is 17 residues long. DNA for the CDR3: TGTGCCAGCAGCCCCCCGGGGGCCAGCGTCAACACAGATACGCAGTATTTT. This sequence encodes CASSPPGASVNTDTQYF.

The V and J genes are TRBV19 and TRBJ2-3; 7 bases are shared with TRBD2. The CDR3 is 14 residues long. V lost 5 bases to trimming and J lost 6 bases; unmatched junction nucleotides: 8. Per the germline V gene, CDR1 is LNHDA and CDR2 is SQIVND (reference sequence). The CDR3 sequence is CASSPGGGSDTQYF. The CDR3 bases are TGTGCCAGTAGTCCCGGGGGAGGGTCCGATACGCAGTATTTT. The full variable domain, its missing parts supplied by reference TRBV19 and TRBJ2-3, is DGGITQSPKYLFRKEGQNVTLSCEQNLNHDAMYWYRQDPGQGLRLIYYSQIVNDFQKGDIAEGYSVSREKKESFPLTVTSAQKNPTAFYLCASSPGGGSDTQYFGPGTRLTVL.

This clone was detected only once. The CDR3 nucleotides read TGTGCCAGCAGCTTCTTCAGGGGGCCGCAGGAGACCCAGTACTTC. It is translated as CASSFFRGPQETQYF. The chain is built from TRBV7-9 and TRBJ2-5, with 8 bases fitting TRBD1. This CDR3 is 15 amino acids long. The V gene's germline CDR1 is SEHNR and CDR2 FQNEAQ (reference sequence). The ends lost 3 bases at V and 5 bases at J; junction bases unmatched: 8.

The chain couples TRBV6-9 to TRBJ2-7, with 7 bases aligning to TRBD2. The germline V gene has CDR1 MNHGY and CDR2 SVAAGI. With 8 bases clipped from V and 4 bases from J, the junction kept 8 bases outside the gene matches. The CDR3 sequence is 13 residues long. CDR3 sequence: CASRDQRDYEQYF. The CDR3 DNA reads TGTGCCAGCCGTGACCAGCGGGATTACGAGCAGTACTTC.

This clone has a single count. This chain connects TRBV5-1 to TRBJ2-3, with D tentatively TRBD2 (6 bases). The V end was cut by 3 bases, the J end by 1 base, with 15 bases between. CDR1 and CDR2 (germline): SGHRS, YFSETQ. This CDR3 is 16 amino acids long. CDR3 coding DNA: TGCGCCAGCAGCTCGGGCCGGGACTCGGGCACAGATACGCAGTATTTT. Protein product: CASSSGRDSGTDTQYF.

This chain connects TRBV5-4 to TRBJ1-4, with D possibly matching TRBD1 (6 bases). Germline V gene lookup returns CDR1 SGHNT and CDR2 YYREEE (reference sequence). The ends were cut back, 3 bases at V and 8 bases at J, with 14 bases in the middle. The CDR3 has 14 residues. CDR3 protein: CASSYAGAEEKLFF. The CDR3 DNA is TGTGCCAGCAGCTACGCGGGGGCTGAGGAAAAACTGTTTTTT.

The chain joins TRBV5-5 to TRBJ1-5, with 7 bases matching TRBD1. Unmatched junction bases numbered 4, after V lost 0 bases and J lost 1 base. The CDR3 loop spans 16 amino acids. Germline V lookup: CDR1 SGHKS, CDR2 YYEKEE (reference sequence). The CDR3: CASSLGVGGSNQPQHF. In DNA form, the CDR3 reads TGTGCCAGCAGCTTGGGGGTAGGGGGCAGCAATCAGCCCCAGCATTTT.

This CDR3 reads CASGLSASDPPDTQYF. The CDR3 DNA sequence: TGTGCTAGTGGTTTGTCGGCTAGCGACCCACCAGATACGCAGTATTTT. This chain uses TRBV12-5 with TRBJ2-3; a possible D gene is TRBD2 (6 bases). This CDR3 contains 16 residues. V dropped 2 bases and J dropped 4 bases, with 16 bases sitting between them. Germline CDR1 and CDR2: LGHNT and FRNRAP. Combining the CDR3 with reference TRBV12-5 and TRBJ2-3 gives the whole variable domain DARVTQTPRHKVTEMGQEVTMRCQPILGHNTVFWYRQTMMQGLELLAYFRNRAPLDDSGMPKDRFSAEMPDATLATLKIQPSEPRDSAVYFCASGLSASDPPDTQYFGPGTRLTVL.

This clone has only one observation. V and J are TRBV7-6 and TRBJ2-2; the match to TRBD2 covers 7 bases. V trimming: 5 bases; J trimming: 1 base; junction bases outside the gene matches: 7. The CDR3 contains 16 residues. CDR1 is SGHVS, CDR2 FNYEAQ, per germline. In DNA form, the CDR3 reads TGTGCCAGCAGCCTAACCCAGCGGGAGAACACCGGGGAGCTGTTTTTT. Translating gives CASSLTQRENTGELFF.

The DNA for the CDR3 is TGTGCCAGCCGACCAGCAGCTAGCGGGAGGGCCGGGTCCAAAAACATTCAGTACTTC. Its translation: CASRPAASGRAGSKNIQYF. The rearrangement links TRBV28 to TRBJ2-4, with 12 bases aligning to TRBD2. Germline V lookup: CDR1 MDHEN, CDR2 SYDVKM. This CDR3 comprises 19 residues. Losses at the gene ends were 8 bases for V and 2 bases for J; bases not matched to a gene: 16.

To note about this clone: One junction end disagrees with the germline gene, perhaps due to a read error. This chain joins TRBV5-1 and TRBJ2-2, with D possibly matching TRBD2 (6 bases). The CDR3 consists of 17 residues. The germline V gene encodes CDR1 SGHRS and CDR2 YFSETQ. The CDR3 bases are TGCGCCAGCAGCTTGGAGGGAGCGGGCAGAAACACCGGGGGGCTGTTTTTT. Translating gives CASSLEGAGRNTGGLFF.